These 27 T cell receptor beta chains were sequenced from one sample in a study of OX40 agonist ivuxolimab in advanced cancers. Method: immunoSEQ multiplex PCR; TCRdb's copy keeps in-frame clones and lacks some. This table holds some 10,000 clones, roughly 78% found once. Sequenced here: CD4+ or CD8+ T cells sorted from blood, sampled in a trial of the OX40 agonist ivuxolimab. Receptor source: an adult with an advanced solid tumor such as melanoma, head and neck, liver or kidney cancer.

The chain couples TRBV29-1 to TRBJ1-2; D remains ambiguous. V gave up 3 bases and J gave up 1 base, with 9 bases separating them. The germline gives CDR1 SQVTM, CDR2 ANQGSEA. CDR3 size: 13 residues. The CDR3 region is CSVEGSLNYGYTF. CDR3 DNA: TGCAGCGTTGAGGGCAGCCTTAACTATGGCTACACCTTC.

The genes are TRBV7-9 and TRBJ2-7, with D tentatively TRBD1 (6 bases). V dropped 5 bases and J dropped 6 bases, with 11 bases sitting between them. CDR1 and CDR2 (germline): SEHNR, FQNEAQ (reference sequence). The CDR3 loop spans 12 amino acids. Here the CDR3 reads CASSAQGSEQYF. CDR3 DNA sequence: TGTGCCAGCAGCGCACAGGGTAGCGAGCAGTACTTC.

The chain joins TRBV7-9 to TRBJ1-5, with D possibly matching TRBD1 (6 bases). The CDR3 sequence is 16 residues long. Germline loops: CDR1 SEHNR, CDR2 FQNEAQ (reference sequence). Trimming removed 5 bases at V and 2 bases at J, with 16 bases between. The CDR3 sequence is CASSRGGAPGNQPQHF. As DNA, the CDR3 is TGTGCCAGCAGCCGGGGGGGGGCTCCTGGCAATCAGCCCCAGCATTTT.

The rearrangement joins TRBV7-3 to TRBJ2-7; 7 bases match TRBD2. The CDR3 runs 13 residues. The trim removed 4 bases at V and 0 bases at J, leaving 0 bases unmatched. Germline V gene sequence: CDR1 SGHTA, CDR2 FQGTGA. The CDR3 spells CASSWGGSYEQYF. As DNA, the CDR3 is TGTGCCAGCAGCTGGGGGGGCTCCTACGAGCAGTACTTC.

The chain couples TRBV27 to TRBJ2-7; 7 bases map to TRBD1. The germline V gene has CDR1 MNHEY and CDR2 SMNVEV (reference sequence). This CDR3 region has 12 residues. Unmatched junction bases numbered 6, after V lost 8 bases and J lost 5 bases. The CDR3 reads CASGIDRDEQYF. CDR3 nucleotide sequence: TGTGCCAGCGGGATTGACAGGGACGAGCAGTACTTC.

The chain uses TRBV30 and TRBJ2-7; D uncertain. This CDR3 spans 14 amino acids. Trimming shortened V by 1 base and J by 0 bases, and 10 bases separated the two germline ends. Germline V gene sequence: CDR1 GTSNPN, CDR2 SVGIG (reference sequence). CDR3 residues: CAWSEDRHSYEQYF. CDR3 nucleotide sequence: TGTGCCTGGAGTGAAGACCGGCACTCCTACGAGCAGTACTTC. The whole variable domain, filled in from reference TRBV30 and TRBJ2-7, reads SQTIHQWPATLVQPVGSPLSLECTVEGTSNPNLYWYRQAAGRGLQLLFYSVGIGQISSEVPQNLSASRPQDRQFILSSKKLLLSDSGFYLCAWSEDRHSYEQYFGPGTRLTVT.

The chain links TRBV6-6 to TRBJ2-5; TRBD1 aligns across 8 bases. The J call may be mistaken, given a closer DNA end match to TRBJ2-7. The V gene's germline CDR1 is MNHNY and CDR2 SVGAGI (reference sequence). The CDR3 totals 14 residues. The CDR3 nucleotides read TGTGCCAGCAGACACCTCGACAGGGGTTACGAGCAGTACTTC. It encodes CASRHLDRGYEQYF.

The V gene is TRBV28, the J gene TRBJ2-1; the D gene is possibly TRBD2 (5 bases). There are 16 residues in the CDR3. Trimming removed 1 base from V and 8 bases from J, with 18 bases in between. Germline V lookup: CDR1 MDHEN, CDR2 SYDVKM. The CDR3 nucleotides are TGTGCCAGCAGTTTATATCTCTCCGGGAAGGGCGATGAGCAGTTCTTC. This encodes CASSLYLSGKGDEQFF.

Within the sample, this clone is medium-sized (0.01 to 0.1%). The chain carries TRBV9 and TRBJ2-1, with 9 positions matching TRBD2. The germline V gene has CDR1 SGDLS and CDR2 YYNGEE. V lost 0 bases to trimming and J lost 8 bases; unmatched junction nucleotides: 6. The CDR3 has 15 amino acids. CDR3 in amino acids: CASSVEASGTDEQFF. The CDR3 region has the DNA TGTGCCAGCAGCGTAGAGGCTAGCGGGACGGATGAGCAGTTCTTC.

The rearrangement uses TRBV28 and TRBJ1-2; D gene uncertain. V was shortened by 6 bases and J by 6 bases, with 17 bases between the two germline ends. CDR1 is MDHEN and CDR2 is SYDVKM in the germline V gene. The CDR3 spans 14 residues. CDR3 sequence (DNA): TGTGCCAGCAGCCCCTCGGTCCCTGGCCATGGCTACACCTTC. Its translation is CASSPSVPGHGYTF.

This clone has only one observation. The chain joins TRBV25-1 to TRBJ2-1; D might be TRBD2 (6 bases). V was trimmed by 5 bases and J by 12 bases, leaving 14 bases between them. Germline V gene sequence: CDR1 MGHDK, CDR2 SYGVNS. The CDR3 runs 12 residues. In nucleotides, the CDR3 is TGTGCCAGCAGTCCACCCGGGAGCGCGCAGTTCTTC. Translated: CASSPPGSAQFF.

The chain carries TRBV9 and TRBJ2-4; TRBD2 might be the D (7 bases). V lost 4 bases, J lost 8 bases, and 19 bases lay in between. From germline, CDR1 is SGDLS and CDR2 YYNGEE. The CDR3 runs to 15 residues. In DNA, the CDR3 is TGTGCCAGCAGCCCTGAAGGGAGGGGGGCGGACATTCAGTACTTC. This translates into CASSPEGRGADIQYF.

CDR3 in amino acids: CASSFHRPSNEQFF. The CDR3 DNA sequence: TGTGCCAGCAGTTTTCATCGACCGTCCAATGAGCAGTTCTTC. This chain links TRBV27 with TRBJ2-1; D gene ambiguous. V dropped 3 bases and J dropped 6 bases, with 12 bases sitting between them. CDR1 is MNHEY and CDR2 is SMNVEV in the germline V gene (reference sequence). The CDR3 is made up of 14 amino acids.

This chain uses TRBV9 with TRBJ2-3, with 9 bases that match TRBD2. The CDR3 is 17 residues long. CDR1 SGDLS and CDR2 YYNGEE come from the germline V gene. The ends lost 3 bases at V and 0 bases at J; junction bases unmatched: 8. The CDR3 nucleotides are TGTGCCAGCAGCGCCCGCTGGGCGGGAGGGAGCACAGATACGCAGTATTTT. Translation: CASSARWAGGSTDTQYF.

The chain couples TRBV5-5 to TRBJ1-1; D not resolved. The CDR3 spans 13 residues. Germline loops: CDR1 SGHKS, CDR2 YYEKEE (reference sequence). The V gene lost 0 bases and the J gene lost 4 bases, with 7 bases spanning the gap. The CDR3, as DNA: TGTGCCAGCAGCTTGGGGGGAGGCACTGAAGCTTTCTTT. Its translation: CASSLGGGTEAFF.

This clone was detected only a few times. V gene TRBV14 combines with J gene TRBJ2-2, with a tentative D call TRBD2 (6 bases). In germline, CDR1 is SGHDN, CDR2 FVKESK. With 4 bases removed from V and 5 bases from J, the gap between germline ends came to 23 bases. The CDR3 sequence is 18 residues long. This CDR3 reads CASSPTTSRSLNTGELFF. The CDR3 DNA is TGTGCCAGCAGCCCCACGACTAGTCGAAGCCTAAATACCGGGGAGCTGTTTTTT.

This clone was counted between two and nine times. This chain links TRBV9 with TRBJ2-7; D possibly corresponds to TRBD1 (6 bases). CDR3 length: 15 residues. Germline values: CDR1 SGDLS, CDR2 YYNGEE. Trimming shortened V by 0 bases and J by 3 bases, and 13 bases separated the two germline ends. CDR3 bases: TGTGCCAGCAGCGTAGGAGCAGGGGAGAGCTACGAGCAGTACTTC. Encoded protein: CASSVGAGESYEQYF.

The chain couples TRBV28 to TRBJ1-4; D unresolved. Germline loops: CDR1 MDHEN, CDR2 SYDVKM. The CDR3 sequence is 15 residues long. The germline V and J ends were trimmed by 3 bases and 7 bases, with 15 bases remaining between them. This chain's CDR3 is CASSFWATKGEKLFF. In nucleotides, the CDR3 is TGTGCCAGCAGTTTTTGGGCCACTAAAGGTGAAAAACTGTTTTTT.

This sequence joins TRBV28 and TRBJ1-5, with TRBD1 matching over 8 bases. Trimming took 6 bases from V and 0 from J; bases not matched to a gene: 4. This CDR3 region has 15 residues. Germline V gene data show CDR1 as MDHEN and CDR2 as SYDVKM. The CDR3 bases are TGTGCCAGCAGGCAACAGGGGGATAGCAATCAGCCCCAGCATTTT. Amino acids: CASRQQGDSNQPQHF.

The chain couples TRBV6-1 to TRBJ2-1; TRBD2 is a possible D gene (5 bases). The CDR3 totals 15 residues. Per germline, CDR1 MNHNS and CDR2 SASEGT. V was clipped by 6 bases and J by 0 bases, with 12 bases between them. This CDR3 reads CASREDVYSYNEQFF. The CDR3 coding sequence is TGTGCCAGCAGGGAGGACGTATACTCCTACAATGAGCAGTTCTTC.

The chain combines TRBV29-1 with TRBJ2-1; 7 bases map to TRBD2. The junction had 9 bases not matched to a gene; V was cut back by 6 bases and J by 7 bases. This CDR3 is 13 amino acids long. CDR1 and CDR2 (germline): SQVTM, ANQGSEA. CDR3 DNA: TGCAGCGTCGGTCGGGCGGGAGTAAATGAGCAGTTCTTC. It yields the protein CSVGRAGVNEQFF.

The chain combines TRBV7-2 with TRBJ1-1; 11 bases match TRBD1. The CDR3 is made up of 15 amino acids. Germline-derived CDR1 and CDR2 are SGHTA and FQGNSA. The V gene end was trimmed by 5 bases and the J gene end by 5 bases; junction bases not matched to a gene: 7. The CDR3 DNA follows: TGTGCCAGCAGCATGAGGACAGGGGGCAGGACTGAAGCTTTCTTT. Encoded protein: CASSMRTGGRTEAFF.

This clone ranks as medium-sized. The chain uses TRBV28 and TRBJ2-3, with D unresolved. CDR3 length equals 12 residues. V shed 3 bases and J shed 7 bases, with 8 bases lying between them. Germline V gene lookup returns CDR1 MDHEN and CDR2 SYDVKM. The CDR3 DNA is TGTGCCAGCAGTTTCGATTTTAATACGCAGTATTTT. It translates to CASSFDFNTQYF.

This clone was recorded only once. CDR3 residues: CASSPGTSGSNEQFF. The CDR3 DNA follows: TGTGCCAGCAGCCCCGGGACTAGCGGGAGTAATGAGCAGTTCTTC. This rearrangement joins TRBV28 to TRBJ2-1, with 14 bases identical to TRBD2. J was trimmed by 7 bases and V by 6 bases; bases with no gene match: 5. This CDR3 contains 15 residues. CDR1 and CDR2 (germline): MDHEN, SYDVKM.

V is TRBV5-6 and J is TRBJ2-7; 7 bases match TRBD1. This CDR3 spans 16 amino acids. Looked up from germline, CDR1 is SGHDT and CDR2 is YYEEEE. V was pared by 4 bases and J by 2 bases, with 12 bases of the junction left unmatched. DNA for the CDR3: TGTGCCAGCAGCAAAGGGACAGTTCTTCACACCTACGAGCAGTACTTC. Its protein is CASSKGTVLHTYEQYF.

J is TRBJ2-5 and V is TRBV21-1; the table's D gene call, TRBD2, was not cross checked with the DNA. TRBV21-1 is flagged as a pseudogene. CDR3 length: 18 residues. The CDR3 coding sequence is TGTGCCAGCAGCAAATCGGCGATTGAAGGGAGGGACCAAGAGACCCAGTACTTC. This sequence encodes CASSKSAIEGRDQETQYF.

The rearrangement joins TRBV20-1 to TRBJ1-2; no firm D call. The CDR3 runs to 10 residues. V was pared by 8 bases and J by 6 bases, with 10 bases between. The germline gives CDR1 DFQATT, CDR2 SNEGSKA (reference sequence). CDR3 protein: CSSVLDGYTF. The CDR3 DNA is TGCAGTTCCGTTCTAGATGGCTACACCTTC.